A single sample is the source of the 3 T cell receptor beta chains below, sequenced in a study of T cell responses to AZD1222 COVID-19 vaccine. Here immunoSEQ multiplex PCR was the method, and the copy in TCRdb shows in-frame clones only, minus some. The data show approximately 26,000 clones, approximately 85% seen once. Sequences were derived from peripheral blood, sampled 28 days after the second AZD1222 dose. Receptor source: an adult who received the AZD1222 COVID-19 vaccine.

In this sample, this clone turned up once. CDR3 sequence (DNA): TGCAGTGTTAGTCGGGGTATTCGACAGGGTGATTCACCCCTCCACTTT. Protein sequence: CSVSRGIRQGDSPLHF. This chain uses TRBV20-1 with TRBJ1-6, with 7 bases identical to TRBD1. The trim removed 7 bases at V and 8 bases at J, leaving 17 bases unmatched. From germline, CDR1 is DFQATT and CDR2 SNEGSKA (reference sequence). This CDR3 is 16 amino acids long.

This chain connects TRBV18 to TRBJ1-1; D call uncertain. Trimming left V 3 bases short and J 3 bases short, with 11 bases between. Germline assignment: CDR1 KGHSH and CDR2 LQKENI. The CDR3 extends over 14 amino acids. CDR3 region: CASSPLARDTEAFF. CDR3 in DNA: TGTGCCAGCTCACCTTTGGCACGGGACACTGAAGCTTTCTTT.

V is TRBV12-3 or TRBV12-4 and J is TRBJ1-5; D unresolved. V lost 6 bases, J lost 4 bases, and 10 bases lay in between. The CDR3 loop spans 13 amino acids. CDR3 DNA: TGTGCCAGCAGCCCCGATAGTAATCAGCCCCAGCATTTT. This translates into CASSPDSNQPQHF.